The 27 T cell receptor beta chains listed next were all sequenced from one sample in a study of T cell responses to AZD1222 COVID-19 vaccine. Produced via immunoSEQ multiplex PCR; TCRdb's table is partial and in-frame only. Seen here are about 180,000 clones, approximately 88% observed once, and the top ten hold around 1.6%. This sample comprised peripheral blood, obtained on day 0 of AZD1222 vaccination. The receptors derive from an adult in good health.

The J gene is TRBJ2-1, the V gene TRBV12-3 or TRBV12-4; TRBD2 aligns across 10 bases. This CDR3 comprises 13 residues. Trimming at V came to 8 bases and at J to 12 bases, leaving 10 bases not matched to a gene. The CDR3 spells CASRRSGGAAQFF. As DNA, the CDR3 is TGTGCCAGCCGCCGGAGCGGGGGGGCCGCGCAGTTCTTC.

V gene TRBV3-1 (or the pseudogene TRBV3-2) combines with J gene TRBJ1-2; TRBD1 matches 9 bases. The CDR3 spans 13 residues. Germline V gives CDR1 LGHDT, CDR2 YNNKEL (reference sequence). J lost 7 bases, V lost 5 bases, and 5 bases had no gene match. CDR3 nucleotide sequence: TGTGCCAGCAGCAACAGGGGGCCAAGTGGCTACACCTTC. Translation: CASSNRGPSGYTF.

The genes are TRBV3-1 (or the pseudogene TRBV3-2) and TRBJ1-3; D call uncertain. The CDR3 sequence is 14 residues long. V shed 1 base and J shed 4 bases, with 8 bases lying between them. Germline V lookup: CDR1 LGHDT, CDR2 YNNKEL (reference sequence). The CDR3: CASSQGGFGNTIYF. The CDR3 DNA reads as TGTGCCAGCAGCCAAGGAGGGTTCGGAAACACCATATATTTT.

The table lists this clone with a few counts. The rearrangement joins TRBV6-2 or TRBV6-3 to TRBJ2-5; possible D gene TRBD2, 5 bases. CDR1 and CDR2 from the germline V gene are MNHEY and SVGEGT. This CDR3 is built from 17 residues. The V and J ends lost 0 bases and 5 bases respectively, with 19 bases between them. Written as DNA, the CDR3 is TGTGCCAGCAGTTACTCCTCGGGATCCCCCCAGGCGGAGACCCAGTACTTC. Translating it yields CASSYSSGSPQAETQYF.

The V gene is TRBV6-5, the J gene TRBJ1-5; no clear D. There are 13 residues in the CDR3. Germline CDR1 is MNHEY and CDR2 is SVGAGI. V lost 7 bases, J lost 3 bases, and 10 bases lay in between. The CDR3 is CASTAVPNQPQHF. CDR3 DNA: TGTGCCAGCACGGCAGTCCCCAATCAGCCCCAGCATTTT.

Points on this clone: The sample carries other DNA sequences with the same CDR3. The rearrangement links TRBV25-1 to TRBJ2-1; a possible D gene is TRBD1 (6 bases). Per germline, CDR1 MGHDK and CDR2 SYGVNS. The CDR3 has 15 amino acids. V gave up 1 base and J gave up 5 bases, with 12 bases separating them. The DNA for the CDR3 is TGTGCCAGCAGTGAATCTCAGGGGCAGGACAATGAGCAGTTCTTC. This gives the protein CASSESQGQDNEQFF.

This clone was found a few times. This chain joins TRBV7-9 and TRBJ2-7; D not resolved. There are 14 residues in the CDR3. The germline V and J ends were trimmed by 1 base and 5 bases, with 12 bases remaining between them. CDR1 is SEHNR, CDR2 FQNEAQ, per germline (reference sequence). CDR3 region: CASSLGAQSHEQYF. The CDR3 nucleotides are TGTGCCAGCAGCTTAGGAGCTCAGTCGCACGAGCAGTACTTC.

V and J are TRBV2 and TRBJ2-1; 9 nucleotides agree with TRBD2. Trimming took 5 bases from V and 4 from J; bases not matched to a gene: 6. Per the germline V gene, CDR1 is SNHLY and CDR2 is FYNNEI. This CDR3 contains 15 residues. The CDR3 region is CASSFSGSNYNEQFF. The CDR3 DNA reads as TGTGCCAGCAGTTTTAGCGGGAGTAATTACAATGAGCAGTTCTTC.

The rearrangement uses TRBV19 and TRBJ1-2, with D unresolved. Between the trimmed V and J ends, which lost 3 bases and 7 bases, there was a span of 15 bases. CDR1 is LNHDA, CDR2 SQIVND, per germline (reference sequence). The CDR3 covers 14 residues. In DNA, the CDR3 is TGTGCCAGTAGTATGTTACGCCAGGCTGGTGGCTACACCTTC. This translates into CASSMLRQAGGYTF.

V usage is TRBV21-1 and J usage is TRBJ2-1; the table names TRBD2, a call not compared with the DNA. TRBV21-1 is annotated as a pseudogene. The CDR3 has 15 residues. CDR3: CASSKGKLAGPEQFF. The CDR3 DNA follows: TGTGCCAGCAGCAAAGGAAAGCTAGCGGGACCTGAGCAGTTCTTC.

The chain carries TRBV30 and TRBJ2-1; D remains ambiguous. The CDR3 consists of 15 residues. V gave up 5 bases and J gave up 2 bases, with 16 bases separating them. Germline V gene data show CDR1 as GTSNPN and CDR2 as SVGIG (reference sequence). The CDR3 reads CAWGRLGSPYNEQFF. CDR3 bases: TGTGCCTGGGGAAGGCTGGGGTCCCCCTACAATGAGCAGTTCTTC.

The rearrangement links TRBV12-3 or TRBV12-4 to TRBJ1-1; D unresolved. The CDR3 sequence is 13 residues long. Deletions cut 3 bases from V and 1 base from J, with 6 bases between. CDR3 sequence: CASSFRPNTEAFF. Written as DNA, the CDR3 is TGTGCCAGCAGTTTTCGGCCGAACACTGAAGCTTTCTTT.

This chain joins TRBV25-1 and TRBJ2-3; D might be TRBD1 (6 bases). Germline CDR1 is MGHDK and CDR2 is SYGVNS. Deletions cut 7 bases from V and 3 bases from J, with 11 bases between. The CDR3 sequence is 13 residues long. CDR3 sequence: CASIPRGTDTQYF. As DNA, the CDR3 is TGTGCCAGCATACCCAGGGGAACAGATACGCAGTATTTT.

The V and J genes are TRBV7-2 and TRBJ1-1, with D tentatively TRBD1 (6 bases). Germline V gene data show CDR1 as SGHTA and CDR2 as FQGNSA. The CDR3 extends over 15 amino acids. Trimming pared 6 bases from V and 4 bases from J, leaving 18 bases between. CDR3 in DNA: TGTGCCAGCAGACGGGGGAGGGGGGCGGCCACTGAAGCTTTCTTT. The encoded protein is CASRRGRGAATEAFF.

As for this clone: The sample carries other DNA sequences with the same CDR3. This chain's CDR3 is CASSPQGSNEKLFF. The CDR3 nucleotides read TGCGCCAGCAGCCCTCAGGGGAGTAATGAAAAACTGTTTTTT. The chain combines TRBV5-1 with TRBJ1-4, with D possibly TRBD1 on 6 matching bases. Between the trimmed V and J ends, which lost 4 bases and 4 bases, there was a span of 11 bases. Germline CDR1 SGHRS, CDR2 YFSETQ. The CDR3 has 14 amino acids.

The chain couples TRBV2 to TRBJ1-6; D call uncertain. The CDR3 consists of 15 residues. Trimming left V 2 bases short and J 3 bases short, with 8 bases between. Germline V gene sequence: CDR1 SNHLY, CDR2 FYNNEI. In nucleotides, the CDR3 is TGTGCCAGCAGTGAAAGCTACAGCTATAATTCACCCCTCCACTTT. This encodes CASSESYSYNSPLHF. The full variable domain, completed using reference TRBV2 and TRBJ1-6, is EPEVTQTPSHQVTQMGQEVILRCVPISNHLYFYWYRQILGQKVEFLVSFYNNEISEKSEIFDDQFSVERPDGSNFTLKIRSTKLEDSAMYFCASSESYSYNSPLHFGNGTRLTVT.

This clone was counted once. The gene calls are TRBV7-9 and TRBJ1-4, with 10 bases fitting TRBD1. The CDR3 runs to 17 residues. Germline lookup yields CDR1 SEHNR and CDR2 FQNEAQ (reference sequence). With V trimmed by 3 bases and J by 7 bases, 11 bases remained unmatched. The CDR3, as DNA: TGTGCCAGCAGCTTGGGACAGGGGCTGTTGAGGAGTGAAAAACTGTTTTTT. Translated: CASSLGQGLLRSEKLFF.

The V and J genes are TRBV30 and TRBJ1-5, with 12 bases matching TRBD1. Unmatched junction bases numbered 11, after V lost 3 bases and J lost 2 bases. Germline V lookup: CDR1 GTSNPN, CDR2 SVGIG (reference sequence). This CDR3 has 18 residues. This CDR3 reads CAWSRGTGGQVGNQPQHF. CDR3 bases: TGTGCCTGGAGCCGGGGGACAGGGGGCCAAGTGGGCAATCAGCCCCAGCATTTT.

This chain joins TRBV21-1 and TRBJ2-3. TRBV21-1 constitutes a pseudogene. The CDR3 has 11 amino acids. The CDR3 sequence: CASFWGDTQYF. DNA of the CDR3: TGTGCCAGCTTCTGGGGAGATACGCAGTATTTT.

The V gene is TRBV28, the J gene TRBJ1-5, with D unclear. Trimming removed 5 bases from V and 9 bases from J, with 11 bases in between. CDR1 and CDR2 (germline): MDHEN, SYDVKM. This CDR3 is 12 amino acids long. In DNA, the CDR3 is TGTGCCAGCAGTACTAGTGCGGGGCCCCAGCATTTT. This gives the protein CASSTSAGPQHF.

The CDR3 here is CASSPGSGGELFF. In DNA, the CDR3 is TGTGCCAGCAGCCCCGGGAGTGGGGGGGAGCTGTTTTTT. The chain has TRBV14 and TRBJ2-2, with D possibly matching TRBD2 (6 bases). This CDR3 comprises 13 residues. The V end was cut by 4 bases, the J end by 8 bases, with 11 bases between. CDR1 is SGHDN and CDR2 is FVKESK in the germline V gene. The full variable domain, rest sourced from reference TRBV14 and TRBJ2-2, is EAGVTQFPSHSVIEKGQTVTLRCDPISGHDNLYWYRRVMGKEIKFLLHFVKESKQDESGMPNNRFLAERTGGTYSTLKVQPAELEDSGVYFCASSPGSGGELFFGEGSRLTVL.

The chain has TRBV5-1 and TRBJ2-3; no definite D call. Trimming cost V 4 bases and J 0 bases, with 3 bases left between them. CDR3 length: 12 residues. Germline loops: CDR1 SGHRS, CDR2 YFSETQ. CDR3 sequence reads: CASSQSTDTQYF. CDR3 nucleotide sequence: TGCGCCAGCAGCCAAAGCACAGATACGCAGTATTTT.

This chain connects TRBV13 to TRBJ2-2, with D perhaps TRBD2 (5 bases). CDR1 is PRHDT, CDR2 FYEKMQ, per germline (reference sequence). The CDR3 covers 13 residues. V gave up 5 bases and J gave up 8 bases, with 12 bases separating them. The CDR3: CASSTRRGGELFF. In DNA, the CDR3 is TGTGCCAGCAGCACCCGCCGGGGTGGGGAGCTGTTTTTT. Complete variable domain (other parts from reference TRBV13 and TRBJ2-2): AAGVIQSPRHLIKEKRETATLKCYPIPRHDTVYWYQQGPGQDPQFLISFYEKMQSDKGSIPDRFSAQQFSDYHSELNMSSLELGDSALYFCASSTRRGGELFFGEGSRLTVL.

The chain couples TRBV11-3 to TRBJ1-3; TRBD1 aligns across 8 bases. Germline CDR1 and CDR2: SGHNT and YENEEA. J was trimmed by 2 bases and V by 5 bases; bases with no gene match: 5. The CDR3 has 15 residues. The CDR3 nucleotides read TGTGCCAGCAGCCGAAGACAGGGGCCTGGAAACACCATATATTTT. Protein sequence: CASSRRQGPGNTIYF.

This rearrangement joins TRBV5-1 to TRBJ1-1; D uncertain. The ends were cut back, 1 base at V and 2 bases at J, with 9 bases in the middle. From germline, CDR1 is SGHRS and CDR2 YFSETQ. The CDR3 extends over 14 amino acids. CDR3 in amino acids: CASSLSGFNTEAFF. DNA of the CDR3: TGCGCCAGCAGCTTGAGTGGGTTCAACACTGAAGCTTTCTTT.

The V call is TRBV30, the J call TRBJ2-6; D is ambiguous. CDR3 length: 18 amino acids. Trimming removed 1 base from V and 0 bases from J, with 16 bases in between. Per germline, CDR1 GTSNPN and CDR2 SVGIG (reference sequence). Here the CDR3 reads CAWSAWRVYGSGANVLTF. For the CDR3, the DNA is TGTGCCTGGAGTGCTTGGCGTGTATACGGCTCTGGGGCCAACGTCCTGACTTTC.

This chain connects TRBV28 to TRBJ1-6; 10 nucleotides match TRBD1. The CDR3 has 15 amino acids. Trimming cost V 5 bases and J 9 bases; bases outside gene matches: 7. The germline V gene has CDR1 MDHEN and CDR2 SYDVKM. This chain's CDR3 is CASSARQGASSPLHF. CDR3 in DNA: TGTGCCAGCAGTGCTAGACAGGGGGCAAGTTCACCCCTCCACTTT.